The 10 T cell receptor beta chains presented below share a single source sample, sequenced in a study of shared clonotypes between healthy human individuals. Naive CD8 cells comprised CD45RO-negative, CCR7-positively selected cells, excluding terminally differentiated effector memory CD45RA+ cells. Assay: immunoSEQ multiplex PCR; the TCRdb copy retains only in-frame clones and omits some. The sample shows around 1,900,000 clones, over 85% of them seen only once. Material: naive CD8+ T cells from PBMCs. These receptors came from a man aged 18-30 years in good health. Some clones in this sample may be carry-over from other donors' samples.

The CDR3 DNA sequence: TGTGCCAGCACTCGAGCGGATTACGAGCAGTACTTC. It yields the protein CASTRADYEQYF. The chain joins TRBV28 to TRBJ2-7; maybe TRBD2 (5 bases). CDR1 MDHEN and CDR2 SYDVKM come from the germline V gene. This CDR3 is 12 amino acids long. The V end was cut by 7 bases, the J end by 4 bases, with 11 bases between.

V is TRBV15 and J is TRBJ2-7; D not resolved. Trimming cost V 0 bases and J 5 bases, with 8 bases left between them. Looked up from germline, CDR1 is LNHNV and CDR2 is YYDKDF (reference sequence). The CDR3 length is 13 residues. As DNA, the CDR3 is TGTGCCACCAGCAGAGACCGGAAAGACGAGCAGTACTTC. Translated: CATSRDRKDEQYF.

The chain recombines TRBV21-1 with TRBJ1-1; the D call in the table, TRBD1, was not verified against the DNA. TRBV21-1 is assigned pseudogene status. The CDR3 consists of 16 residues. Here the CDR3 reads CASSNTWDRLNTEAFF. CDR3 DNA: TGTGCCAGCAGCAATACGTGGGACAGGTTGAACACTGAAGCTTTCTTT.

This chain uses TRBV6-5 with TRBJ1-1, with no clear D. CDR3 size: 16 residues. Germline V CDR1 and CDR2: MNHEY, SVGAGI. The V gene lost 0 bases and the J gene lost 4 bases, with 15 bases spanning the gap. DNA of the CDR3: TGTGCCAGCAGTTACTCGATTGGGGAATTCGGCACTGAAGCTTTCTTT. Its translation: CASSYSIGEFGTEAFF.

The V gene is TRBV5-8, the J gene TRBJ1-1, with 8 positions matching TRBD1. V lost 4 bases and J lost 0; bases outside the gene matches: 8. The CDR3 totals 16 residues. The germline V gene has CDR1 SGHTS and CDR2 YDEGEE. In nucleotides, the CDR3 is TGTGCCAGCAGCCCCGGGACAGGCTATGTGAACACTGAAGCTTTCTTT. This codes for CASSPGTGYVNTEAFF.

V and J are TRBV6-5 and TRBJ2-2; no definite D call. Germline CDR1 is MNHEY and CDR2 is SVGAGI. V was trimmed by 0 bases and J by 6 bases, leaving 5 bases between them. This CDR3 comprises 13 residues. In nucleotides, the CDR3 is TGTGCCAGCAGTTACTCGAAGCCCGGGGAGCTGTTTTTT. This gives the protein CASSYSKPGELFF.

J is TRBJ2-5 and V is TRBV9, with no clear D. This CDR3 has 14 residues. Germline V gives CDR1 SGDLS, CDR2 YYNGEE. V was trimmed by 7 bases and J by 3 bases, leaving 16 bases between them. For the CDR3, the DNA is TGTGCCAGCGCGAACCCCGTCCAGGAAGAGACCCAGTACTTC. This gives the protein CASANPVQEETQYF.

V and J are TRBV7-6 and TRBJ2-2, with 10 bases matching TRBD2. The V segment lost 1 base and the J segment 4 bases; nucleotides outside the gene matches: 3. This CDR3 has 16 residues. The germline gives CDR1 SGHVS, CDR2 FNYEAQ. The CDR3 nucleotides read TGTGCCAGCAGCTTAGGAGCGGGAGGGCCCACCGGGGAGCTGTTTTTT. It is translated as CASSLGAGGPTGELFF.

The J gene is TRBJ1-2, the V gene TRBV9; D might be TRBD1 (5 bases). V was shortened by 2 bases and J by 1 base, with 21 bases between the two germline ends. Germline loops: CDR1 SGDLS, CDR2 YYNGEE. CDR3 length: 18 amino acids. The CDR3 loop reads CASSVPTGPAGDNYGYTF. The CDR3, as DNA: TGTGCCAGCAGCGTGCCAACAGGACCGGCGGGGGATAACTATGGCTACACCTTC.

The V gene is TRBV5-1, the J gene TRBJ1-2; D gene uncertain. V shed 3 bases and J shed 3 bases, with 18 bases lying between them. The CDR3 totals 16 residues. The germline V gene has CDR1 SGHRS and CDR2 YFSETQ. The CDR3 DNA reads TGCGCCAGCAGCTATGGGAAGGGAAGGGTAGACTATGGCTACACCTTC. Protein: CASSYGKGRVDYGYTF.